A selection of T cell receptor beta chains follows, all from one sample in a study of human T cells and chemical hapten exposure. A single record per CDR3 protein comes from TCRdb applying MiXCR to the reads. The table has about 120,000 distinct CDR3 sequences, more than 8.5% seen once. The sequencing sample was made of whole blood. The receptor source for this set is a human donor in good health. Some clones in this sample may be carry-over from other donors' samples. Each CDR3 is given with its conserved first and last residue. Fields, in order: clone size, V gene, J gene, D gene, CDR3 protein, CDR3 DNA. The D gene is left open where the match is weak. Not all rows give a size; the values are once, few, many and, for expanded clones, a class.

NA,TRBV7-2,TRBJ2-3,NA,CASSYSGPRTDTQYF,TGTGCCAGCAGCTATTCGGGACCGCGCACAGATACGCAGTATTTT
few,TRBV7-2,TRBJ2-6,TRBD1,CASSFRGPGANVLTF,TGTGCCAGCAGCTTCAGGGGGCCGGGGGCCAACGTCCTGACTTTC
few,TRBV25-1,TRBJ2-7,NA,CASTGAGGHEQYF,TGTGCCAGCACGGGGGCAGGGGGTCACGAGCAGTACTTC
many,TRBV6-5,TRBJ2-1,TRBD2,CASSPPSGSYDEQFF,TGTGCCAGCAGTCCCCCTAGCGGGAGTTACGATGAGCAGTTCTTC
many,TRBV6-1,TRBJ2-7,NA,CASSEKVWGGQYF,TGTGCCAGCAGTGAAAAGGTCTGGGGTGGGCAGTACTTC
few,TRBV6-1,TRBJ2-2,NA,CASSEEGTGELFF,TGTGCCAGCAGTGAAGAAGGCACCGGGGAGCTGTTTTTT
NA,TRBV18,TRBJ1-2,NA,CASSPDLLEGYTF,TGTGCCAGCTCACCAGACCTCCTGGAGGGCTACACCTTC
few,TRBV6-1,TRBJ1-2,NA,CASSERAEGGYTF,TGTGCCAGCAGTGAACGTGCCGAGGGGGGCTACACCTTC
few,TRBV5-1,TRBJ2-3,NA,CASSWDSQAQYF,TGCGCCAGCAGCTGGGACTCCCAGGCGCAGTATTTT
many,TRBV6-5,TRBJ2-7,NA,CASSYIGSSYEQYF,TGTGCCAGCAGTTATATTGGGAGCTCCTACGAGCAGTACTTC
few,TRBV5-4,TRBJ1-1,NA,CASSLKGLADRNTEAFF,TGTGCCAGCAGCTTGAAGGGGCTTGCAGACAGGAACACTGAAGCTTTCTTT